The sequence of this T cell receptor beta chain was determined in a study of regulatory T cells in long-lasting Graves disease. Study-level results: Newly diagnosed Graves' patients had higher TCR diversity than persistent ones.

The time point here: newly diagnosed GD, antithyroid drugs for less than 3 months. Generation of the TCR library employed RNA extracted from PBMCs. Building the TCR beta libraries relied on iRepertoire HTBI primers, and CDR3 regions underwent Arm-PCR. One entry per CDR3 protein, called by TCRdb with MiXCR from the multiplex PCR reads. The profile covers 550,000 or so distinct CDR3 sequences, with around 12% appearing a single time and 8% to 10% taken by the ten largest. CDR3 length equals 15 residues. The germline V gene has CDR1 SGHVS and CDR2 FQNEAQ. V was clipped by 5 bases and J by 1 base, with 14 bases between them. This clonotype was detected ten times or more. Its antigen is still unknown. The sample was also reused in another study, on T cells in Graves' hyperthyroidism and ophthalmopathy.

Material: peripheral blood mononuclear cells (PBMCs), obtained at new diagnosis, from a patient treated with antithyroid drugs. V is TRBV7-8 and J is TRBJ1-1; maybe TRBD1 (5 bases). The sequence derives from a woman aged 30 to 39 with Graves disease. CDR3 loop: CASSNQPQGNTEAFF. The CDR3 bases are TGTGCCAGCAGCAACCAACCTCAGGGGAACACTGAAGCTTTCTTT. The full variable domain, its missing parts supplied by reference TRBV7-8 and TRBJ1-1, is GAGVSQSPRYKVAKRGQDVALRCDPISGHVSLFWYQQALGQGPEFLTYFQNEAQLDKSGLPSDRFFAERPEGSVSTLKIQRTQQEDSAVYLCASSNQPQGNTEAFFGQGTRLTVV.